Listed here are 31 T cell receptor beta chains from one sample, sequenced in a study of shared T cell receptors in the human thymus (dated by TCRdb to the early 2020s). The library relied on the immunoSEQ multiplex PCR assay. What TCRdb holds here is the immuneACCESS table cut down to in-frame rearrangements. Part of the clones is not present; checked against another copy, under half of the missing clones reflect an unresolved V gene, and the others are unexplained. Recorded for this sample are around 340,000 clones; approximately 95% of them occurred a single time. Of the sample, roughly 0.021% falls within the top ten clones. Input material: thymocytes. These receptors all stem from a human donor.

The V gene is TRBV11-3, the J gene TRBJ2-2, with D possibly TRBD1 on 6 matching bases. CDR3 size: 15 residues. Germline values: CDR1 SGHNT, CDR2 YENEEA. V shed 6 bases and J shed 0 bases, with 11 bases lying between them. The CDR3 DNA reads as TGTGCCAGCAGACGGACAGACCCGAACACCGGGGAGCTGTTTTTT. Its protein product is CASRRTDPNTGELFF.

The chain uses TRBV28 and TRBJ2-5, with D perhaps TRBD2 (7 bases). The germline V and J ends were trimmed by 3 bases and 2 bases, with 16 bases remaining between them. The CDR3 loop spans 16 amino acids. The V gene's germline CDR1 is MDHEN and CDR2 SYDVKM. As DNA, the CDR3 is TGTGCCAGCAGTTTTAGGTCCAGGGGAGGGCAAGAGACCCAGTACTTC. Translation: CASSFRSRGGQETQYF.

The chain has TRBV27 and TRBJ2-3; either TRBD1 or TRBD2 may supply D (6 bases each). Germline V gene data show CDR1 as MNHEY and CDR2 as SMNVEV (reference sequence). The CDR3 has 15 amino acids. The V end was cut by 2 bases, the J end by 3 bases, with 12 bases between. This chain's CDR3 is CASSLGGGGTDTQYF. The CDR3 DNA reads as TGTGCCAGCAGTTTAGGTGGAGGGGGGACAGATACGCAGTATTTT.

This clone was recorded only once. The same CDR3 also results from other DNA sequences found in this sample. This chain uses TRBV28 with TRBJ1-1; no clear D gene. The CDR3 extends over 12 amino acids. V was trimmed by 2 bases and J by 1 base, leaving 2 bases between them. Germline V gene data show CDR1 as MDHEN and CDR2 as SYDVKM. The CDR3 nucleotides are TGTGCCAGCAGTTTAACGAACACTGAAGCTTTCTTT. Its protein is CASSLTNTEAFF.

This clone was seen once. The chain links TRBV7-8 to TRBJ1-5; no reliable D call. The ends were cut back, 0 bases at V and 2 bases at J, with 14 bases in the middle. Germline CDR1 SGHVS, CDR2 FQNEAQ. CDR3 length: 17 amino acids. The CDR3 region has the DNA TGTGCCAGCAGCTTAGCGCTATGGGGAGGAGGCAATCAGCCCCAGCATTTT. This encodes CASSLALWGGGNQPQHF.

CDR3 protein: CASSLVGRQGSSYEQYF. DNA for the CDR3: TGCGCCAGCAGCTTGGTAGGTCGGCAGGGGAGCTCCTACGAGCAGTACTTC. The chain is built from TRBV5-1 and TRBJ2-7, with a weak D call TRBD1 (6 bases). V shed 0 bases and J shed 0 bases, with 16 bases lying between them. The CDR3 covers 17 residues. Germline CDR1 reads SGHRS; CDR2 reads YFSETQ.

The chain is built from TRBV27 and TRBJ1-4; 7 positions agree with TRBD1. CDR3 length: 12 amino acids. Trimming cost V 8 bases and J 5 bases; bases outside gene matches: 2. From germline, CDR1 is MNHEY and CDR2 SMNVEV (reference sequence). In DNA form, the CDR3 reads TGTGCCAGCGGGGACAGAAATGAAAAACTGTTTTTT. Protein product: CASGDRNEKLFF.

This chain uses TRBV19 with TRBJ2-1; possible D gene TRBD2, 6 bases. The CDR3 contains 14 residues. Trimming took 5 bases from V and 5 from J, leaving 13 bases between them. CDR1 is LNHDA and CDR2 is SQIVND in the germline V gene (reference sequence). CDR3 loop: CASSAGLKDNEQFF. CDR3 DNA sequence: TGTGCCAGTAGTGCGGGACTTAAGGACAATGAGCAGTTCTTC. Supplemented by reference TRBV19 and TRBJ2-1, the full variable domain reads DGGITQSPKYLFRKEGQNVTLSCEQNLNHDAMYWYRQDPGQGLRLIYYSQIVNDFQKGDIAEGYSVSREKKESFPLTVTSAQKNPTAFYLCASSAGLKDNEQFFGPGTRLTVL.

V is TRBV27 and J is TRBJ1-5; 7 positions match TRBD1. From germline, CDR1 is MNHEY and CDR2 SMNVEV (reference sequence). J gave up 2 bases and V 4 bases, and 8 bases lay outside the gene matches. The CDR3 sequence is 16 residues long. The CDR3 sequence is CASSSGQSGGNQPQHF. The CDR3 region has the DNA TGTGCCAGCAGTTCGGGACAGAGCGGGGGCAATCAGCCCCAGCATTTT.

In this sample, this clone turned up once. V usage is TRBV11-1 and J usage is TRBJ2-5; weak D call: TRBD2 (6 bases). The CDR3 has 15 residues. Germline V lookup: CDR1 SGHAT, CDR2 FQDESV (reference sequence). Trimming stripped 5 bases from V and 4 bases from J, with 17 bases between. The CDR3 DNA reads TGTGCCAGCAGCAACCACCTGGGGGGTGGAGAGACCCAGTACTTC. Its protein is CASSNHLGGGETQYF.

The V and J genes are TRBV7-9 and TRBJ2-7; D not resolved. Germline V CDR1 and CDR2: SEHNR, FQNEAQ (reference sequence). The CDR3 spans 13 residues. V was shortened by 5 bases and J by 3 bases, with 11 bases between the two germline ends. The CDR3 reads CASSPHPLYEQYF. DNA for the CDR3: TGTGCCAGCAGCCCTCACCCCCTCTACGAGCAGTACTTC. The entire variable domain, with the rest obtained from reference TRBV7-9 and TRBJ2-7, is as follows: DTGVSQNPRHKITKRGQNVTFRCDPISEHNRLYWYRQTLGQGPEFLTYFQNEAQLEKSRLLSDRFSAERPKGSFSTLEIQRTEQGDSAMYLCASSPHPLYEQYFGPGTRLTVT.

The rearrangement uses TRBV6-4 and TRBJ2-5, with TRBD2 matching 10 bases. There are 18 residues in the CDR3. Looked up from germline, CDR1 is MRHNA and CDR2 is SNTAGT. Unmatched junction bases numbered 16, after V lost 4 bases and J lost 5 bases. The CDR3 spells CASSVSLAGDHSWETQYF. In nucleotides, the CDR3 is TGTGCCAGCAGTGTGTCGCTAGCGGGAGACCACTCCTGGGAGACCCAGTACTTC.

This clone was seen once. CDR3 protein: CAISDSYNEQFF. The CDR3 region has the DNA TGTGCCATCAGTGACAGCTACAATGAGCAGTTCTTC. This chain uses TRBV10-3 with TRBJ2-1; D gene ambiguous. Trimming took off 3 bases at V and 3 bases at J, with 3 bases between the two ends. CDR1 is ENHRY and CDR2 is SYGVKD in the germline V gene. The CDR3 is made up of 12 amino acids.

This chain links TRBV27 with TRBJ2-1; 10 bases are a match to TRBD1. The V gene end was trimmed by 4 bases and the J gene end by 8 bases; junction bases not matched to a gene: 23. Germline CDR1 reads MNHEY; CDR2 reads SMNVEV (reference sequence). The CDR3 is 20 amino acids. CDR3 in amino acids: CASSSYRGQGRGWTVDEQFF. The CDR3 bases are TGTGCCAGCAGTTCTTACCGGGGACAGGGGAGGGGCTGGACAGTGGATGAGCAGTTCTTC.

V gene TRBV9 combines with J gene TRBJ2-2; no definite D call. The germline V gene has CDR1 SGDLS and CDR2 YYNGEE. V lost 1 base, J lost 8 bases, and 12 bases lay in between. CDR3 length equals 14 residues. As DNA, the CDR3 is TGTGCCAGCAGCGTAAAGACGCCCTCTGGGGAGCTGTTTTTT. Its protein is CASSVKTPSGELFF. The full variable domain, completed using reference TRBV9 and TRBJ2-2, is DSGVTQTPKHLITATGQRVTLRCSPRSGDLSVYWYQQSLDQGLQFLIQYYNGEERAKGNILERFSAQQFPDLHSELNLSSLELGDSALYFCASSVKTPSGELFFGEGSRLTVL.

DNA of the CDR3: TGCGCCAGCAGCGCCGAGGGGCGGGAGGGCTGCGATACGCAGTATTTT. It translates to CASSAEGREGCDTQYF. The chain is built from TRBV4-1 and TRBJ2-3, with 9 bases lining up with TRBD2. The trim removed 5 bases at V and 6 bases at J, leaving 12 bases unmatched. The CDR3 spans 16 residues. Germline V gene data show CDR1 as MGHRA and CDR2 as YSYEKL.

The chain links TRBV7-2 to TRBJ1-1, with D tentatively TRBD1 (5 bases). The germline V gene has CDR1 SGHTA and CDR2 FQGNSA. The V end was cut by 5 bases, the J end by 2 bases, with 18 bases between. This CDR3 region has 16 residues. The CDR3 DNA reads TGTGCCAGCAGCCAACCTCCAGGGCGGGGAAACACTGAAGCTTTCTTT. Translation gives CASSQPPGRGNTEAFF.

The chain uses TRBV7-5 and TRBJ2-2; the table's D call, TRBD2, was not checked against the DNA. TRBV7-5 is an annotated pseudogene. The CDR3 covers 16 residues. CDR3 amino acids: CARSSQEEPNTGELFF. Here the CDR3 DNA reads TGTGCCAGAAGCTCCCAGGAGGAACCTAACACCGGGGAGCTGTTTTTT.

The chain joins TRBV27 to TRBJ2-1; no firm D call. Trimming took off 8 bases at V and 0 bases at J, with 17 bases between the two ends. Germline lookup yields CDR1 MNHEY and CDR2 SMNVEV (reference sequence). CDR3 length: 16 amino acids. DNA of the CDR3: TGTGCCAGCCAACCTATTGAGCGTCACTCCTACAATGAGCAGTTCTTC. Translated, it gives CASQPIERHSYNEQFF.

This chain links TRBV4-1 with TRBJ2-1, with D tentatively TRBD1 (5 bases). From germline, CDR1 is MGHRA and CDR2 YSYEKL. The length of the CDR3 is 16 residues. Between the trimmed V and J ends, which lost 5 bases and 8 bases, there was a span of 22 bases. In nucleotides, the CDR3 is TGCGCCAGCAGCGGAGACGGAGACTCACTCAGGGATGAGCAGTTCTTC. Residues: CASSGDGDSLRDEQFF.

The V call is TRBV4-2, the J call TRBJ2-5; no firm D call. The CDR3 is 17 amino acids. The germline V gene encodes CDR1 LGHNA and CDR2 YNFKEQ. Trimming took off 0 bases at V and 1 base at J, with 15 bases between the two ends. The CDR3 region has the DNA TGTGCCAGCAGCCAAGAAGGTCCCGGAGTGGGCCAAGAGACCCAGTACTTC. It encodes CASSQEGPGVGQETQYF.

This clone was found once. The chain carries TRBV27 and TRBJ2-7; 9 bases fit TRBD1. J gave up 5 bases and V 4 bases, and 12 bases lay outside the gene matches. The CDR3 totals 16 residues. Per germline, CDR1 MNHEY and CDR2 SMNVEV (reference sequence). CDR3: CASSYGPDRGWDEQYF. The CDR3 nucleotides read TGTGCCAGCAGTTATGGGCCCGACAGGGGGTGGGACGAGCAGTACTTC.

V is TRBV4-1 and J is TRBJ2-7; a weak D match, TRBD1 (6 bases). Germline V gene lookup returns CDR1 MGHRA and CDR2 YSYEKL. This CDR3 is 15 amino acids long. V gave up 0 bases and J gave up 3 bases, with 12 bases separating them. The DNA for the CDR3 is TGCGCCAGCAGCCAAGATGGACAGCTAGTCTACGAGCAGTACTTC. Its translation: CASSQDGQLVYEQYF.

The chain employs TRBV6-6 and TRBJ2-3, with D perhaps TRBD1 or TRBD2 (6 bases each). The germline gives CDR1 MNHNY, CDR2 SVGAGI (reference sequence). The CDR3 spans 16 residues. V gave up 5 bases and J gave up 2 bases, with 17 bases separating them. CDR3 in amino acids: CASSPRGRTPTDTQYF. The CDR3, as DNA: TGTGCCAGCAGTCCCCGGGGGCGGACTCCCACAGATACGCAGTATTTT.

The V call is TRBV6-1, the J call TRBJ2-7, with D hard to call. CDR3 length equals 13 residues. Trimming stripped 1 base from V and 2 bases from J, with 6 bases between. The V gene's germline CDR1 is MNHNS and CDR2 SASEGT. CDR3 residues: CASSEGLTYEQYF. CDR3 nucleotide sequence: TGTGCCAGCAGTGAAGGACTTACCTACGAGCAGTACTTC.

This clone was seen just once. The V gene is TRBV14, the J gene TRBJ1-4; D is undetermined. CDR3 length: 21 amino acids. The V end was cut by 0 bases, the J end by 4 bases, with 27 bases between. CDR1 SGHDN and CDR2 FVKESK come from the germline V gene. The CDR3 nucleotides are TGTGCCAGCAGCCAAGAGGAGGTCCGCGGCCAGCGAATGGCGGGTAATGAAAAACTGTTTTTT. It codes for CASSQEEVRGQRMAGNEKLFF.

The chain recombines TRBV14 with TRBJ2-7; no reliable D call. The germline V gene encodes CDR1 SGHDN and CDR2 FVKESK. Trimming cost V 0 bases and J 3 bases, with 18 bases left between them. CDR3 length equals 17 residues. The CDR3 DNA reads TGTGCCAGCAGCCAAGAACGCGCGGCCGACTTGATCTACGAGCAGTACTTC. As protein: CASSQERAADLIYEQYF.

V is TRBV30 and J is TRBJ2-1; possibly TRBD2 for D (5 bases). V lost 5 bases and J 3 bases, leaving 17 bases between the germline ends. Germline CDR1 reads GTSNPN; CDR2 reads SVGIG (reference sequence). There are 15 residues in the CDR3. CDR3 coding DNA: TGTGCCTGGGAAGCGGACTTATCCGACTACAATGAGCAGTTCTTC. Translating it yields CAWEADLSDYNEQFF.

The chain couples TRBV27 to TRBJ2-1; 7 bases align to TRBD2. The CDR3 totals 15 residues. J was trimmed by 12 bases and V by 3 bases; bases with no gene match: 14. Germline V CDR1 and CDR2: MNHEY, SMNVEV (reference sequence). The CDR3 nucleotides are TGTGCCAGCAGTTTCACCCCCGGGACTAAAGATCGGCAGTTCTTC. It is translated as CASSFTPGTKDRQFF.

This sequence joins TRBV29-1 and TRBJ1-2; the D gene is possibly TRBD1 (6 bases). This CDR3 contains 14 residues. V shed 2 bases and J shed 1 base, with 11 bases lying between them. Germline V gives CDR1 SQVTM, CDR2 ANQGSEA. The CDR3 nucleotides read TGCAGCGTTGAACGGGACACCCATAACTATGGCTACACCTTC. This translates into CSVERDTHNYGYTF.

This clone has more than one count but fewer than ten. The chain combines TRBV20-1 with TRBJ2-7; D is unclear. This CDR3 contains 11 residues. Per the germline V gene, CDR1 is DFQATT and CDR2 is SNEGSKA (reference sequence). V was pared by 3 bases and J by 1 base, with 4 bases between. The DNA of the CDR3 is TGCAGTGCTAGCGTTTCCTACGAGCAGTACTTC. Residues: CSASVSYEQYF.